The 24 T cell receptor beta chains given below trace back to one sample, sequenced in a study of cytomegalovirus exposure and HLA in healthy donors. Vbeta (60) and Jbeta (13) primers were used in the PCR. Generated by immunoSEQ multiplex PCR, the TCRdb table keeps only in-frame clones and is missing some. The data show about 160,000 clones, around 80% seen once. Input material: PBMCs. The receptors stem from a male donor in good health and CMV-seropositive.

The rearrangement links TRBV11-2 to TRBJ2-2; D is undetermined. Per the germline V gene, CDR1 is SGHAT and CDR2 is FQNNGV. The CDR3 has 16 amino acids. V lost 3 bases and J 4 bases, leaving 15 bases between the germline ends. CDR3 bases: TGTGCCAGCAGCTTCAATAGAGGAGCCGGCACCGGGGAGCTGTTTTTT. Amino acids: CASSFNRGAGTGELFF.

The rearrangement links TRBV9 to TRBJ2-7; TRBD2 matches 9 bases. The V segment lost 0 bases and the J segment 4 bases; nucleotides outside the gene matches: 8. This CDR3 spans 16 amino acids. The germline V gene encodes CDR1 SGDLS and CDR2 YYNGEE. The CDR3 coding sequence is TGTGCCAGCAGCGTAGCTCCTAGCGGGATCTTATACGAGCAGTACTTC. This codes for CASSVAPSGILYEQYF.

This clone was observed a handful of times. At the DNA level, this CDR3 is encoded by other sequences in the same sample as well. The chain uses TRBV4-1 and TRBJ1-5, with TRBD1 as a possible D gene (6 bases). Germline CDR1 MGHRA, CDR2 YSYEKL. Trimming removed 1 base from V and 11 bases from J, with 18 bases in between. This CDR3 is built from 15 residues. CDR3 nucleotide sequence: TGCGCCAGCAGCCAAGGGTTAACGGAAGACAGGACCCAGCATTTT. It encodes CASSQGLTEDRTQHF.

In nucleotides, the CDR3 is TGTGCCAGCAGTGTTAGACGGGAGCACTACACCTTC. Protein sequence: CASSVRREHYTF. The V gene is TRBV6-1, the J gene TRBJ1-2; no clear D gene. CDR1 is MNHNS, CDR2 SASEGT, per germline. The CDR3 contains 12 residues. V lost 4 bases and J lost 10, with 13 bases in between.

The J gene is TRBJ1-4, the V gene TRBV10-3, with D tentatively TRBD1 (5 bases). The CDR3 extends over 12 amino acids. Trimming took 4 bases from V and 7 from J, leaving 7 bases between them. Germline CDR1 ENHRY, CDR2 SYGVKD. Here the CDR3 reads CAISGGSEKLFF. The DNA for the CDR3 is TGTGCCATCAGTGGGGGCAGTGAAAAACTGTTTTTT.

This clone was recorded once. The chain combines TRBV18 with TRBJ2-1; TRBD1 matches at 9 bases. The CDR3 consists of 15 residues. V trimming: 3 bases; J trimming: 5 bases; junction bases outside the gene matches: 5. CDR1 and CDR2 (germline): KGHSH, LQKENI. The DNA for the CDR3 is TGTGCCAGCTCACCTTCGGGACAGGGACACAATGAGCAGTTCTTC. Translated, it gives CASSPSGQGHNEQFF. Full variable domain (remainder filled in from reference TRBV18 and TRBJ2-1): NAGVMQNPRHLVRRRGQEARLRCSPMKGHSHVYWYRQLPEEGLKFMVYLQKENIIDESGMPKERFSAEFPKEGPSILRIQQVVRGDSAAYFCASSPSGQGHNEQFFGPGTRLTVL.

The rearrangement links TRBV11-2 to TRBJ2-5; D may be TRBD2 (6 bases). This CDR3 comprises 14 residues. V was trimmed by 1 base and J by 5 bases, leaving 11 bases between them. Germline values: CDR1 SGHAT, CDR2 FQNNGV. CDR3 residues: CASSLVGSGETQYF. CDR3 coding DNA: TGTGCCAGCAGCTTAGTCGGGAGTGGGGAGACCCAGTACTTC.

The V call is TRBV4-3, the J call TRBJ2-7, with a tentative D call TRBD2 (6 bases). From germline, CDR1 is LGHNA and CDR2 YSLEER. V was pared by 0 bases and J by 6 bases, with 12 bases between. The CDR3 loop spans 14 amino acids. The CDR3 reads CASSQEGGAGEQYF. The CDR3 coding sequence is TGCGCCAGCAGCCAAGAGGGGGGTGCCGGCGAGCAGTACTTC.

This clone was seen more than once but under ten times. The CDR3 DNA reads TGTGCCAGCAACGAGCGGGACTACAATGAGCAGTTCTTC. This translates into CASNERDYNEQFF. The chain carries TRBV2 and TRBJ2-1, with 7 bases identical to TRBD2. Germline CDR1 reads SNHLY; CDR2 reads FYNNEI. The junction had 3 bases not matched to a gene; V was cut back by 7 bases and J by 3 bases. The CDR3 is 13 residues long.

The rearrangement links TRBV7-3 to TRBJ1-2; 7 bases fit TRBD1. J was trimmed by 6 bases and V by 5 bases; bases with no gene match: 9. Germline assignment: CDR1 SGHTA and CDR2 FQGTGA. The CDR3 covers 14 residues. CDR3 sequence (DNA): TGTGCCAGCAGCCCAGGGGGAAGAACGGATGGCTACACCTTC. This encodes CASSPGGRTDGYTF.

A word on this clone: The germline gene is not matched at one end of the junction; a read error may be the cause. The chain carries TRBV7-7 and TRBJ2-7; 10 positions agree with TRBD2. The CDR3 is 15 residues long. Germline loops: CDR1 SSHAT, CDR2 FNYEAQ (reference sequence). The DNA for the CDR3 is TGTGCTAGCAGCCCCAACCCTAGCGGGAGCAACGAGCAGTACTTC. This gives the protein CASSPNPSGSNEQYF.

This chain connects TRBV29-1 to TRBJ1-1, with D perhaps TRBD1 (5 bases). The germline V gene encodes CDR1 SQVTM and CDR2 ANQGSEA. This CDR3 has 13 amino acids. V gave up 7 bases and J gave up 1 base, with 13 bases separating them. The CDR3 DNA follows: TGCAGCGCTGTACAGGTTCAGAACACTGAAGCTTTCTTT. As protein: CSAVQVQNTEAFF. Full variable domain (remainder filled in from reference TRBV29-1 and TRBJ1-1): SAVISQKPSRDICQRGTSLTIQCQVDSQVTMMFWYRQQPGQSLTLIATANQGSEATYESGFVIDKFPISRPNLTFSTLTVSNMSPEDSSIYLCSAVQVQNTEAFFGQGTRLTVV.

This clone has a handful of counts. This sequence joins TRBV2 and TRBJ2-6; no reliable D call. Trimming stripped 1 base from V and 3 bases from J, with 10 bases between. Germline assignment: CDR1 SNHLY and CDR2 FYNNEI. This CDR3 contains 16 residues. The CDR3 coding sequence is TGTGCCAGCAGTGAAGAGCCAACCGATGGGGCCAACGTCCTGACTTTC. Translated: CASSEEPTDGANVLTF.

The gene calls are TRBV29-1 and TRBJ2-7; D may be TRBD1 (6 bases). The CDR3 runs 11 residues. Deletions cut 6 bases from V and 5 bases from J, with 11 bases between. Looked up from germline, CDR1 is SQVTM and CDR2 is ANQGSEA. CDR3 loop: CSVWGHHEQYF. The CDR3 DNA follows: TGCAGCGTGTGGGGACACCACGAGCAGTACTTC.

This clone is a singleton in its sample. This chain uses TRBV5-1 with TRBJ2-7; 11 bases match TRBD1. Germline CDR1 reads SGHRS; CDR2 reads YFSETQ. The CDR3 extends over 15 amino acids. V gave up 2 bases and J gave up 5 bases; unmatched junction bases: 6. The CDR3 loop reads CASSFTPGQGDEQYF. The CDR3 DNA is TGCGCCAGCAGCTTTACCCCGGGACAGGGGGACGAGCAGTACTTC.

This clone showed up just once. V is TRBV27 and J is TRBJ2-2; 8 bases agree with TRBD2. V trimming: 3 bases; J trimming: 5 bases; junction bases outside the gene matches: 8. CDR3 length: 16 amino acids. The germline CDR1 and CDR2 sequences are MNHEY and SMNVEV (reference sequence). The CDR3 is CASSFVLAGRTGELFF. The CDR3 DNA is TGTGCCAGCAGTTTCGTCCTAGCGGGTCGAACCGGGGAGCTGTTTTTT.

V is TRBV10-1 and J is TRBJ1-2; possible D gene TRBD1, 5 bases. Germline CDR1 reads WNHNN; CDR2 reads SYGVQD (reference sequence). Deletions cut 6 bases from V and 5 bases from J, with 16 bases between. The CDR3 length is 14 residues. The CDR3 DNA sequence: TGCGCCAGCAGGGATATCGGGGGGGGTTATGGCTACACCTTC. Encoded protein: CASRDIGGGYGYTF.

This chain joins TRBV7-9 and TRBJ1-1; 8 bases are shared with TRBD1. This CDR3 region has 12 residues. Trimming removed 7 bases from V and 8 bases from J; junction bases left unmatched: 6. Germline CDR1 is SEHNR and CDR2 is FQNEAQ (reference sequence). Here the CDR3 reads CASKGTGGEAFF. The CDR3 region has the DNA TGTGCCAGCAAGGGGACAGGAGGCGAAGCTTTCTTT.

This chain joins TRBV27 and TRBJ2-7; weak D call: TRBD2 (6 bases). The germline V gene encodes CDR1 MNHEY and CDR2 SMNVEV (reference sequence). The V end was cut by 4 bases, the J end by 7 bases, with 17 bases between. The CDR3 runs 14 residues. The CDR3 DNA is TGTGCCAGCAGTTCTGGGGGGTGGAGTAGGGAGCAGTACTTC. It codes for CASSSGGWSREQYF.

CDR3 loop: CASSQGTWNTEAFF. Here the CDR3 DNA reads TGTGCCAGCAGTCAGGGGACGTGGAACACTGAAGCTTTCTTT. The chain has TRBV6-5 and TRBJ1-1; TRBD1 is a possible D gene (6 bases). There are 14 residues in the CDR3. The V end lost 5 bases, the J end lost 1 base, and 11 bases lay between the germline ends. The germline V gene has CDR1 MNHEY and CDR2 SVGAGI.

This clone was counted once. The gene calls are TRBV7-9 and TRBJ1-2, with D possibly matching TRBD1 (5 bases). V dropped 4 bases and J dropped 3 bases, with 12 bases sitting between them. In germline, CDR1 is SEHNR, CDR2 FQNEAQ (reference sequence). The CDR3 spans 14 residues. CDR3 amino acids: CASSSNTGDYGYTF. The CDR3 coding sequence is TGTGCCAGCAGCTCAAACACAGGTGACTATGGCTACACCTTC.

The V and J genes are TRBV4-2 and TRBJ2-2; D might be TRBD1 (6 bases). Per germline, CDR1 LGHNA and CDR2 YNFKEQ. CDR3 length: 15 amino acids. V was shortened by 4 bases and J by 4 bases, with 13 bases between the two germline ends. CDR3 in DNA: TGTGCCAGCAGCCCACAGGGTGGAAGCACCGGGGAGCTGTTTTTT. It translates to CASSPQGGSTGELFF.

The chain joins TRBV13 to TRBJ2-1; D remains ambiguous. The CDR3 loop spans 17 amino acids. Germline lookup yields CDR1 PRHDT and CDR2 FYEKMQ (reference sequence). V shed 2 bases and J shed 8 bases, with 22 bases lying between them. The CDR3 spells CASSLRLRTSGSHEQFF. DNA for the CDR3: TGTGCCAGCAGCTTAAGATTGAGAACCTCCGGTAGCCATGAGCAGTTCTTC.

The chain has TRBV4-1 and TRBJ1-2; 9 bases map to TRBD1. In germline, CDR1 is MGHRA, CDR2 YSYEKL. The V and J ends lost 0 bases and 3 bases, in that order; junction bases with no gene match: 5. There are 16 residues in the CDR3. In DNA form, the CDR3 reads TGCGCCAGCAGCCAAGAACAGGGGGCATCGGACTATGGCTACACCTTC. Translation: CASSQEQGASDYGYTF.